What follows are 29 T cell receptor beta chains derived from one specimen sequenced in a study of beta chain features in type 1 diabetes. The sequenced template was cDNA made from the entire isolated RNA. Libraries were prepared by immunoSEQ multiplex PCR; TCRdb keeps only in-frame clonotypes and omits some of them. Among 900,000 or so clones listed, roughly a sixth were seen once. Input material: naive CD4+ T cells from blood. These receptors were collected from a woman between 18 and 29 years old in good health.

The CDR3 region is CASSQEREGLKTQYF. The DNA for the CDR3 is TGTGCCAGCAGCCAAGAGCGGGAGGGCTTGAAGACCCAGTACTTC. The chain links TRBV4-2 to TRBJ2-5; 9 positions agree with TRBD2. There are 15 residues in the CDR3. V gave up 0 bases and J gave up 6 bases; unmatched junction bases: 5. CDR1 LGHNA and CDR2 YNFKEQ come from the germline V gene.

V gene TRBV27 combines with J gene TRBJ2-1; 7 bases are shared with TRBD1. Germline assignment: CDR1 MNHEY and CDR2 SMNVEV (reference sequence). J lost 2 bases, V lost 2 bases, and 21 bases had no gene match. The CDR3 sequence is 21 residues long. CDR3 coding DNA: TGTGCCAGCAGTTTAATGTCAGCCGGGTTTGATACAGGGGTTACCTACAATGAGCAGTTCTTC. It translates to CASSLMSAGFDTGVTYNEQFF.

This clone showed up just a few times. CDR3 region: CASRTGTTSGTQYF. CDR3 DNA: TGTGCCAGCAGAACCGGGACCACCTCCGGGACCCAGTACTTC. This chain connects TRBV6-5 to TRBJ2-5, with D perhaps TRBD1 or TRBD2 (5 bases each). V was shortened by 6 bases and J by 7 bases, with 18 bases between the two germline ends. This CDR3 spans 14 amino acids. Germline CDR1 and CDR2: MNHEY and SVGAGI.

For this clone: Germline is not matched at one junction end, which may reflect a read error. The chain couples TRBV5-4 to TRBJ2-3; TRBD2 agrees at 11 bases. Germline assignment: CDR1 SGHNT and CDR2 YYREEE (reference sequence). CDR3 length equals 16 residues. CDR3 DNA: TGCGCCAGCAGCCAAGATGTGCCTAGCGGGAGGGATACGCAGTATTTT. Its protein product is CASSQDVPSGRDTQYF.

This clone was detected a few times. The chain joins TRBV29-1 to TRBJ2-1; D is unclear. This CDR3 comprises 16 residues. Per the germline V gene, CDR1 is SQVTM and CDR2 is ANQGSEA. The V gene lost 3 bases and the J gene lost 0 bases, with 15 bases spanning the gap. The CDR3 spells CSVEVRASRSYNEQFF. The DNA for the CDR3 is TGCAGCGTTGAGGTCCGGGCGAGCCGCTCCTACAATGAGCAGTTCTTC.

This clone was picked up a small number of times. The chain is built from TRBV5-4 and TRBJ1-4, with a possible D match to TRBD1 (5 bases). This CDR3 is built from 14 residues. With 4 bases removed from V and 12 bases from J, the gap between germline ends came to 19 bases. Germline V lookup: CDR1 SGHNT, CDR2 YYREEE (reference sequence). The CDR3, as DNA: TGTGCCAGCAGCCCCGGGGGTCTGGAGCGAGAACTGTTTTTT. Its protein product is CASSPGGLERELFF. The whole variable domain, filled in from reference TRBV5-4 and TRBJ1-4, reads ETGVTQSPTHLIKTRGQQVTLRCSSQSGHNTVSWYQQALGQGPQFIFQYYREEENGRGNFPPRFSGLQFPNYSSELNVNALELDDSALYLCASSPGGLERELFFGSGTQLSVL.

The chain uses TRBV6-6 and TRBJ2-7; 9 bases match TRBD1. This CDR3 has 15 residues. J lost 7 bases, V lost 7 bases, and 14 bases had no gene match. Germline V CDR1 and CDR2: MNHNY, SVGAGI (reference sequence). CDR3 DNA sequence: TGTGCCAGCAACGGACCGGGACAGGGCCCACTTGAGCAGTACTTC. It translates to CASNGPGQGPLEQYF.

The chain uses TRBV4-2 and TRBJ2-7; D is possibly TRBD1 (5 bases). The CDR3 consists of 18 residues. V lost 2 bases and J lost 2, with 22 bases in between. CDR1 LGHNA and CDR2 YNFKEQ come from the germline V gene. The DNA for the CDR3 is TGTGCCAGCAGCCAAATTTACAATAGTGGGGCAGTAGCCTACGAGCAGTACTTC. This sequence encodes CASSQIYNSGAVAYEQYF.

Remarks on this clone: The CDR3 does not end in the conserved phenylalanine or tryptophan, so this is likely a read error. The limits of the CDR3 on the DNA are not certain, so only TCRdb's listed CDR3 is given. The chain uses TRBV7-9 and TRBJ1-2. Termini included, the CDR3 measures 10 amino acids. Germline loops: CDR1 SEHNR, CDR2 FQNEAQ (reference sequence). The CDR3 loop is CASSTRGGRL.

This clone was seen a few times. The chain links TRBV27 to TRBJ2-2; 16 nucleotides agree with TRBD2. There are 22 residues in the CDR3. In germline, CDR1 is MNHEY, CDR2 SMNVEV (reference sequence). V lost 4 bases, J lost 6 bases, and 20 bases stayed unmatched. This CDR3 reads CASSSDRSGLAGGLEESGELFF. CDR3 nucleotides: TGTGCCAGCAGTTCGGACCGGTCGGGACTAGCGGGAGGGCTGGAGGAATCCGGGGAGCTGTTTTTT.

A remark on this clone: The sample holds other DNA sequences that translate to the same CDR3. Written as DNA, the CDR3 is TGTGCCAGCCGGCAAAACTATGGCTACACCTTC. Residues: CASRQNYGYTF. This chain joins TRBV28 and TRBJ1-2; D is ambiguous. Germline CDR1 MDHEN, CDR2 SYDVKM. The CDR3 consists of 11 residues. Trimming removed 8 bases at V and 2 bases at J, with 6 bases between.

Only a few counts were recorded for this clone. The CDR3, as DNA: TGTGCCAGCTCACGGGGACAGATGAACACTGAAGCTTTCTTT. It codes for CASSRGQMNTEAFF. The V gene is TRBV18, the J gene TRBJ1-1, with 7 bases matching TRBD1. Per germline, CDR1 KGHSH and CDR2 LQKENI. This CDR3 has 14 residues. Trimming cost V 4 bases and J 0 bases; bases outside gene matches: 2.

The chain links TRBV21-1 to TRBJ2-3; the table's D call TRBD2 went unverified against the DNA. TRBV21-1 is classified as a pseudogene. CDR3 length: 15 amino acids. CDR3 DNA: TGTGCCAGCCCCGGGACTAGCGGTAGCACAGATACGCAGTATTTT. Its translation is CASPGTSGSTDTQYF.

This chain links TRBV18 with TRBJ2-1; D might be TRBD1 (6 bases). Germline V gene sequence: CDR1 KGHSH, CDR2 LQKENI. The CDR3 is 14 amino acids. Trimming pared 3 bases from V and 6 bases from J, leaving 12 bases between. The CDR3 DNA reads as TGTGCCAGCTCACCCGCGACAGGATCCAATGAGCAGTTCTTC. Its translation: CASSPATGSNEQFF.

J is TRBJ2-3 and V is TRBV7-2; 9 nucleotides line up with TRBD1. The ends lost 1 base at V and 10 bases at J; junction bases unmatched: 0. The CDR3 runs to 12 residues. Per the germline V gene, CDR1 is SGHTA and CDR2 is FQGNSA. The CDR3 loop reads CASSLGDRAQYF. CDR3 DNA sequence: TGTGCCAGCAGCTTAGGGGACAGGGCGCAGTATTTT.

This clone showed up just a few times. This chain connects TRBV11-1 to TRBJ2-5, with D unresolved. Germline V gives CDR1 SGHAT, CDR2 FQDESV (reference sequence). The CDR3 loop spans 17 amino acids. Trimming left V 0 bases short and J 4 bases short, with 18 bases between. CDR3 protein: CASSLARTTARGETQYF. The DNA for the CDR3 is TGTGCCAGCAGCTTAGCGAGGACGACCGCACGAGGAGAGACCCAGTACTTC.

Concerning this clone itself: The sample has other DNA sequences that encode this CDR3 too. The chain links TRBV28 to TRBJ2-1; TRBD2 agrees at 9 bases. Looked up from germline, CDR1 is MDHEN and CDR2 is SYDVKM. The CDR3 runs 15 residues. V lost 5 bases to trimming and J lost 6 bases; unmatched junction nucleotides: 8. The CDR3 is CASSPLAGGSNEQFF. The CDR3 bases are TGTGCCAGCAGTCCCCTGGCGGGAGGGAGCAATGAGCAGTTCTTC.

CDR3 sequence: CASSSTTGTGSNEQYF. DNA for the CDR3: TGTGCCAGCAGCTCCACTACCGGGACAGGCTCGAACGAGCAGTACTTC. The rearrangement links TRBV11-2 to TRBJ2-7; TRBD1 matches 8 bases. Germline lookup yields CDR1 SGHAT and CDR2 FQNNGV. CDR3 length: 16 amino acids. Trimming took 4 bases from V and 5 from J; bases not matched to a gene: 13.

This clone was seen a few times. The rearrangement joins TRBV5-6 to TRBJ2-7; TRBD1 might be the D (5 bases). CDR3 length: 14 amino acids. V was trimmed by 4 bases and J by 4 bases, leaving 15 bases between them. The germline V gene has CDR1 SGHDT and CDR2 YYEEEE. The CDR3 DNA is TGTGCCAGCAGCCGGGCGGCAGGGCTATACGAGCAGTACTTC. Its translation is CASSRAAGLYEQYF.

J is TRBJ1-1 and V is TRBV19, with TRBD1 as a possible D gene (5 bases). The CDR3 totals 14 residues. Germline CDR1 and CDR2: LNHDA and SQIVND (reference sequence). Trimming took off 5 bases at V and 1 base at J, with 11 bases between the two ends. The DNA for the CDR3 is TGTGCCAGTAGTGCGGGCGGGGGGAACACTGAAGCTTTCTTT. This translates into CASSAGGGNTEAFF. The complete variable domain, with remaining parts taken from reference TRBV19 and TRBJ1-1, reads DGGITQSPKYLFRKEGQNVTLSCEQNLNHDAMYWYRQDPGQGLRLIYYSQIVNDFQKGDIAEGYSVSREKKESFPLTVTSAQKNPTAFYLCASSAGGGNTEAFFGQGTRLTVV.

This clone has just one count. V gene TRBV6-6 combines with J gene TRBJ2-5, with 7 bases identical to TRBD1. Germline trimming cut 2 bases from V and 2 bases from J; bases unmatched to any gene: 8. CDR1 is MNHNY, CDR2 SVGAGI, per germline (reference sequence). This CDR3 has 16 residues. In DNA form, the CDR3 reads TGTGCCAGCAGTTACCAGCAAAGGGACAGTCAAGAGACCCAGTACTTC. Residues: CASSYQQRDSQETQYF.

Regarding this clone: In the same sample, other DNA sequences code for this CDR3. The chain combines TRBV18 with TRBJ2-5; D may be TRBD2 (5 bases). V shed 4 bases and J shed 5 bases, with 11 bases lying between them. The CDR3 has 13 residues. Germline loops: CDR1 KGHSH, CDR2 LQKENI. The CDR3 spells CASSLSGGETQYF. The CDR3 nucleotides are TGTGCCAGCTCACTAAGCGGTGGTGAGACCCAGTACTTC.

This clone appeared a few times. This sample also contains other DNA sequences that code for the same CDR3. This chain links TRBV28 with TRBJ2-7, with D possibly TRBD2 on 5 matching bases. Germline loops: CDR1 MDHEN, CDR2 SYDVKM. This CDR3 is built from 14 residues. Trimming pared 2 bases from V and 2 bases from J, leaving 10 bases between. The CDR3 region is CASSLRGPTYEQYF. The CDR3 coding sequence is TGTGCCAGCAGTTTACGAGGGCCCACCTACGAGCAGTACTTC.

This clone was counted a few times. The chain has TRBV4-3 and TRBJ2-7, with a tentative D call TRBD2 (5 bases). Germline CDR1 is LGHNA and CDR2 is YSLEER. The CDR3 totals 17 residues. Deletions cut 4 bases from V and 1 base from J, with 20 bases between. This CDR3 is CASSRSGVGGQSYEQYF. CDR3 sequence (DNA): TGCGCCAGCAGCCGGTCTGGGGTTGGCGGGCAATCCTACGAGCAGTACTTC.

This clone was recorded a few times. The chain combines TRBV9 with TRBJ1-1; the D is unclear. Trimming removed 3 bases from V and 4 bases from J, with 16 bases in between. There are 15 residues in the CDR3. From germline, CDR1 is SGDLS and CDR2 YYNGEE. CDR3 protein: CASSARPNKGTEAFF. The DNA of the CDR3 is TGTGCCAGCAGCGCTCGACCGAATAAGGGCACTGAAGCTTTCTTT.

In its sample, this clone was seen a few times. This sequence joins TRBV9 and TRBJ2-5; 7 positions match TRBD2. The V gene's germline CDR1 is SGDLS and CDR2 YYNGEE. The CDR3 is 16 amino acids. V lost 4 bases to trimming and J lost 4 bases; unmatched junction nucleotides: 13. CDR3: CASSPGLGGRRETQYF. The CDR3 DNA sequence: TGTGCCAGCAGCCCGGGCCTAGGCGGGAGACGAGAGACCCAGTACTTC.

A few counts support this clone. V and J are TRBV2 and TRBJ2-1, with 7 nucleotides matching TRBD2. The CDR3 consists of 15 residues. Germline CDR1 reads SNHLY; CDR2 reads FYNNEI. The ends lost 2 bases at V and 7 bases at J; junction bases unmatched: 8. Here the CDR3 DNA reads TGTGCCAGCAGTGAACTGACGGGAGGTCTGAATGAGCAGTTCTTC. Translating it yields CASSELTGGLNEQFF.

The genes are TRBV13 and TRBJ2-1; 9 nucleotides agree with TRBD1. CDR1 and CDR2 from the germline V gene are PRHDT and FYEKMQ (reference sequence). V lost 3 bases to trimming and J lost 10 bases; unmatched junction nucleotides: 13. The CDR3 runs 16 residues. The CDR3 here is CASSFVPGTGFEEQFF. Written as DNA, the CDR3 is TGTGCCAGCAGCTTTGTTCCCGGGACAGGGTTTGAGGAGCAGTTCTTC.

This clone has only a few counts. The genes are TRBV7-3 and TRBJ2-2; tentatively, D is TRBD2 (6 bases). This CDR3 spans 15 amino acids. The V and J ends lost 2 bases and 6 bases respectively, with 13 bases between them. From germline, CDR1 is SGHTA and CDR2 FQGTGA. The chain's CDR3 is CASSLLQGGSGELFF. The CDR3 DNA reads TGTGCCAGCAGCTTACTGCAGGGAGGTTCCGGGGAGCTGTTTTTT.